What follows is one T cell receptor beta chain and its context. What antigen it recognizes has not been identified. No much larger clonotype is one base removed from it; base qualities were not supplied. The library was made by the immunoSEQ multiplex PCR assay. Rearranged TCR beta chain sequences were amplified with the hsTCRB Kit following the manufacturer's protocol. An Illumina MiSeq was used to sequence the TCRB libraries. In the authors' own workflow: The kit vendor's proprietary platform handled demultiplexing, trimming and gene mapping. In its TCRdb copy, this immuneACCESS table keeps in-frame sequences only and misses some clones. Where compared with another copy, unresolved V genes explain less than half of these, and the others have no known cause. V, J and clone size were drawn from that table, and D and trimming were deduced from the DNA. This sample holds 100,000 to 150,000 clones; roughly 78% were observed only once. The ten most abundant clones make up 5.5% of the sample.

The sample originates from a study of a mutant IDH1 vaccine in newly diagnosed glioma (dated by TCRdb to the early 2020s). For context, the study as a whole: Eight vaccinations were administered to patients in weeks 1, 3, 5, 7, 11, 15, 19 and 23, corresponding to visits V03 through V10. Peripheral blood samples were drawn at six visits, namely V03 (baseline), V05, V07, V10, V12 and V13. Prior to enrollment, standard therapy consisting of radiotherapy alone, temozolomide alone, or radiochemotherapy with temozolomide had been administered to patients, with the combination being received by most patients. Vaccination was initiated 4-6 weeks after radiotherapy alone, or concurrently with temozolomide cycles in the chemotherapy-containing groups. Of the approximately 30 treated patients, approximately 60% were male and around 38% were female, and a mean age of roughly 40 years was recorded. Longitudinal TCRB deep sequencing was performed for some 25 treated patients wherever samples were available for exploratory analyses.

Broader findings and caveats from the paper: No apparent relationship was observed between pseudoprogression and alterations in the top peripheral T cell clonotypes detected by TCRB sequencing. It was noted by the authors that analyses of patient blood samples could not be reproduced owing to sample limitations. Vaccine-induced immune responses across multiple MHC alleles were detected in 85% to 95% of patients. Selection of PBMC samples for TCRB deep sequencing was based on availability.

The time point label of this sample denotes: week 11, during vaccination. Each vaccine dose was 300 ug of a 20-mer mutant IDH1 peptide in Montanide, given subcutaneously with topical imiquimod. The donors had newly diagnosed IDH1-mutant astrocytomas of WHO grade 3 or 4 that showed loss of nuclear ATRX. The samples were drawn from NOA16, a multicentre, single-arm, open-label phase I trial in Germany that tested a mutant IDH1 peptide vaccine in humans for the first time. Genomic DNA for TCRB sequencing was extracted from EDTA blood using the DNeasy Blood and Tissue Kit. For this chain, trimming is 6 bases at the V end and 5 bases at the J end, and the number of junction bases without a gene match is 11. The germline V gene provides CDR1 SNHLY and CDR2 FYNNEI. From cysteine to phenylalanine, the CDR3 is 16 amino acids long. Only the CDR3 DNA is retained, 48 bases long and in frame from the first base.

The sequence was obtained from a man aged 35 to 55 with glioma. Sequenced material: PBMCs, taken from a glioma patient whose treatment included an IDH1 peptide vaccine. The chain is encoded by TRBV2 joined to TRBJ1-1, and TRBD1 aligns with 11 junction nucleotides. The nucleotide sequence is TGTGCCAGCAGACCCCACCGTGGGACAGGGGGAACTGAAGCTTTCTTT. It translates as CASRPHRGTGGTEAFF.